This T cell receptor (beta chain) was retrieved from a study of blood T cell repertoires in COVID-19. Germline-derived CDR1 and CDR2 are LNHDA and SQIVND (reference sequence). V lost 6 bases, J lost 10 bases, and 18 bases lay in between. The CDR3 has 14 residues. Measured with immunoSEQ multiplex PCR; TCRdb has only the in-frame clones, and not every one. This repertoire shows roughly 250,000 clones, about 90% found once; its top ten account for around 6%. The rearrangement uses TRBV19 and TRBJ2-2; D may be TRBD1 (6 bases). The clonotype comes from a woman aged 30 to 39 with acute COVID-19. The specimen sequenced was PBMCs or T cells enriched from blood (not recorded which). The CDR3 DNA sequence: TGTGCCAGTAGACATACAGGGAAGATCACGGAGCTGTTTTTT. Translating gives CASRHTGKITELFF.